This T cell receptor beta chain was identified during a study of shared clonotypes between healthy human individuals. The authors ran the assay at deep level. The method was immunoSEQ multiplex PCR; TCRdb's version includes in-frame clones alone and lacks a portion of them. The sample yields 2,500,000 or so clones, more than 85% seen once. This clone was observed once. The antigen is undetermined. Broader study findings: Shared clonotypes: approximately 5% naive CD4, around 4% naive CD8, 2.3% memory CD4, 0.35% to 0.5% memory CD8. Generation probabilities of non-shared clonotypes were lower (relative to those shared by all four donors). Researchers sampled only blood; tissue repertoires likely differ.

Germline assignment: CDR1 LGHNA and CDR2 YNFKEQ. This CDR3 spans 17 amino acids. Trimming pared 4 bases from V and 1 base from J, leaving 19 bases between. This clonotype was sampled from a young man in good health. Some clones in this sample may be carry-over from other donors' samples. The V gene is TRBV4-2, the J gene TRBJ2-5, with D uncertain. Sequencing was carried out using naive CD4+ T cells from PBMCs. Sample subset: CD45RA+ positively selected. CDR3 nucleotide sequence: TGTGCCAGCAGCCGGAAAGCTTGGTGGCAAGTCCAAGAGACCCAGTACTTC. Translation: CASSRKAWWQVQETQYF.